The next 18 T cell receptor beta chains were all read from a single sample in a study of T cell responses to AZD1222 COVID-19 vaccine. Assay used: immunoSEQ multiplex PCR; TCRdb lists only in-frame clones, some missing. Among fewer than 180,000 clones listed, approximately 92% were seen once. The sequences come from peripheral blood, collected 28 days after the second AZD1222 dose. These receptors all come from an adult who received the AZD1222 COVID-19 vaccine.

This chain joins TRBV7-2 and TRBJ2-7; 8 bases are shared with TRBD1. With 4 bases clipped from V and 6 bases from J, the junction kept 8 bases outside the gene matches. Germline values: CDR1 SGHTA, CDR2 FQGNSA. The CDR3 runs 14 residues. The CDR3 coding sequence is TGTGCCAGCAGCTCCTACGGACAGGGAGGCGAGCAGTACTTC. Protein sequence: CASSSYGQGGEQYF.

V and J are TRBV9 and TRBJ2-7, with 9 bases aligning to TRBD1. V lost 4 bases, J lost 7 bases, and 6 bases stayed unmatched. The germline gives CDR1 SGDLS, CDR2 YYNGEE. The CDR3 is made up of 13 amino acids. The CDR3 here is CASSRTGVKEQYF. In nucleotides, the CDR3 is TGTGCCAGCAGCCGGACAGGGGTGAAAGAGCAGTACTTC.

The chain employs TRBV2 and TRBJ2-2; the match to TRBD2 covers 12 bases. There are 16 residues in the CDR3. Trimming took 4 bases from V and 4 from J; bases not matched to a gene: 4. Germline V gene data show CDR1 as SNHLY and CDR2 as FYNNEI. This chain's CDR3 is CASSVRGLAGTGELFF. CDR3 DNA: TGTGCCAGCAGTGTTCGGGGACTAGCGGGCACCGGGGAGCTGTTTTTT.

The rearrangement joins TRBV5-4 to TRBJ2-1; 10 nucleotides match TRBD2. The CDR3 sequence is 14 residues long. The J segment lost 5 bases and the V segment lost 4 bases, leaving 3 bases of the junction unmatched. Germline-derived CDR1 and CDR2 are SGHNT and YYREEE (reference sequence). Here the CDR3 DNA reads TGTGCCAGCAGCCCCACTAGCGGGAACAATGAGCAGTTCTTC. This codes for CASSPTSGNNEQFF.

CDR3: CASSQTGPRRAFF. The CDR3 DNA follows: TGTGCCAGCAGCCAGACAGGGCCCCGTCGGGCTTTCTTT. The chain has TRBV12-3 or TRBV12-4 and TRBJ1-1; 7 bases align to TRBD1. This CDR3 spans 13 amino acids. The J segment lost 11 bases and the V segment lost 6 bases, leaving 12 bases of the junction unmatched.

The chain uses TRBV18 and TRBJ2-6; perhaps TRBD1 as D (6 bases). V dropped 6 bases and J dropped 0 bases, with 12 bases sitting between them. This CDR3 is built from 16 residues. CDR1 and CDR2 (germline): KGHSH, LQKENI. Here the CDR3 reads CASSQGRASGANVLTF. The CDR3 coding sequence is TGTGCCAGCTCCCAGGGGCGGGCCTCTGGGGCCAACGTCCTGACTTTC.

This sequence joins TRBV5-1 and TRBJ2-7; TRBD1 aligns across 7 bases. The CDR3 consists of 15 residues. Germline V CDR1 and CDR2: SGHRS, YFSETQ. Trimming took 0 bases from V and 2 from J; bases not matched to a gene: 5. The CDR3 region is CASSLAPGQTYEQYF. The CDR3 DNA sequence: TGCGCCAGCAGCTTGGCCCCGGGACAGACCTACGAGCAGTACTTC.

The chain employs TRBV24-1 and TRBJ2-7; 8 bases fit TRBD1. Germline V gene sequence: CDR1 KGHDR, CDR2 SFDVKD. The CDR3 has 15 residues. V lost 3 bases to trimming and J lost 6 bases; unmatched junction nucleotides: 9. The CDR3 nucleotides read TGTGCCACCAGTGATACTGGACAGGGATACCGCGAGCAGTACTTC. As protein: CATSDTGQGYREQYF.

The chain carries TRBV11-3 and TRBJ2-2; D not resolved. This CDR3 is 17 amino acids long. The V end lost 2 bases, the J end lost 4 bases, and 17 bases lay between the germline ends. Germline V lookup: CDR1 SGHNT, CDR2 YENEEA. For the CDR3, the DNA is TGTGCCAGCAGCTTAAGCCCCCGCGTGCGATCCACCGGGGAGCTGTTTTTT. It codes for CASSLSPRVRSTGELFF. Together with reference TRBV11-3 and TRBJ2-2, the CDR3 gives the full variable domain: EAGVVQSPRYKIIEKKQPVAFWCNPISGHNTLYWYLQNLGQGPELLIRYENEEAVDDSQLPKDRFSAERLKGVDSTLKIQPAELGDSAVYLCASSLSPRVRSTGELFFGEGSRLTVL.

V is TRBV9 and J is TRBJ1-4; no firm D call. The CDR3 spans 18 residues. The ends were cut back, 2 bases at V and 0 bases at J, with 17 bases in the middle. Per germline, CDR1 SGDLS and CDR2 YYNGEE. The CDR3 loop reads CASSVAAQSSATNEKLFF. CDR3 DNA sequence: TGTGCCAGCAGCGTGGCTGCACAGAGTTCGGCAACTAATGAAAAACTGTTTTTT.

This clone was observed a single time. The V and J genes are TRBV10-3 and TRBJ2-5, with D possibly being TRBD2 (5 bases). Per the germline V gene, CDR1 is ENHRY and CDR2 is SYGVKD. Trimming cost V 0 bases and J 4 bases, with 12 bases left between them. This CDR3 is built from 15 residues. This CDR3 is CAISESTRAGETQYF. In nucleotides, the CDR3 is TGTGCCATCAGTGAGTCGACTCGGGCGGGAGAGACCCAGTACTTC.

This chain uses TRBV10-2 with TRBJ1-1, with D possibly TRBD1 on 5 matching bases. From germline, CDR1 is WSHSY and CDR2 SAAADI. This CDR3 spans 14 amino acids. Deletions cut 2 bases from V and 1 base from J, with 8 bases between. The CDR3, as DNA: TGCGCCAGCAGTGAGCCGGGGGGGAACACTGAAGCTTTCTTT. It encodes CASSEPGGNTEAFF.

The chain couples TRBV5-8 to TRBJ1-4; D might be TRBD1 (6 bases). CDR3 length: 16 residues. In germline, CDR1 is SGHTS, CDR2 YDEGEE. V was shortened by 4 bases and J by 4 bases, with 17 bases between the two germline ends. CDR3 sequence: CASSPRARGGNEKLFF. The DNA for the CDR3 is TGTGCCAGCAGCCCCCGAGCCAGGGGCGGTAATGAAAAACTGTTTTTT.

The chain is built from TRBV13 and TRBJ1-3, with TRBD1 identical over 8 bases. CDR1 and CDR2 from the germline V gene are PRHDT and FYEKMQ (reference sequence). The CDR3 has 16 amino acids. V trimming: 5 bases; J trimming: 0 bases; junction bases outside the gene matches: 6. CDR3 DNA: TGTGCCAGCAGCCCCCCAGGGGGCCCCTCTGGAAACACCATATATTTT. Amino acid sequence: CASSPPGGPSGNTIYF.

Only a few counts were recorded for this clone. This CDR3 reads CASRHGPGTEAFF. The CDR3 region has the DNA TGTGCCAGCAGACACGGCCCGGGGACTGAAGCTTTCTTT. The rearrangement joins TRBV3-1 (or the pseudogene TRBV3-2) to TRBJ1-1; D is undetermined. Per the germline V gene, CDR1 is LGHDT and CDR2 is YNNKEL (reference sequence). V lost 6 bases and J 5 bases, leaving 13 bases between the germline ends. The CDR3 spans 13 residues.

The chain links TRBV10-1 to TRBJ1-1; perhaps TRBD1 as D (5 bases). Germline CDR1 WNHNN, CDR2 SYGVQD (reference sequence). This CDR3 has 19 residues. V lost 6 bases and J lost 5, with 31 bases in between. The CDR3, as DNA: TGCGCCAGCAGCCGGGGACGGACAATGTGGTTTCGGGCCTCGACTGAAGCTTTCTTT. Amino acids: CASSRGRTMWFRASTEAFF.

CDR3 amino acids: CASTEGNHQPQHF. In nucleotides, the CDR3 is TGTGCCAGCACAGAGGGGAACCATCAGCCCCAGCATTTT. This chain connects TRBV6-6 to TRBJ1-5; D possibly corresponds to TRBD1 (5 bases). This CDR3 contains 13 residues. Germline CDR1 and CDR2: MNHNY and SVGAGI (reference sequence). V was clipped by 7 bases and J by 5 bases, with 12 bases between them.

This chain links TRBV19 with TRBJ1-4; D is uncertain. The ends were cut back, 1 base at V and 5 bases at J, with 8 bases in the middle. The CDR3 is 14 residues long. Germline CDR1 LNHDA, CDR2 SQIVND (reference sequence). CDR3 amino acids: CASSIVIWNEKLFF. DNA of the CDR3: TGTGCCAGTAGTATAGTAATTTGGAATGAAAAACTGTTTTTT.